This entry concerns a single T cell receptor beta chain. What it recognizes is unknown. The J segment lost 6 bases and the V segment lost 0 bases, leaving 6 bases of the junction unmatched. The germline CDR1 and CDR2 sequences are MRHNA and SNTAGT. The CDR3 is made up of 15 amino acids. Primers for the PCR totalled 60 Vbeta and 13 Jbeta. Study processing details: Approximately 12 million of some 80 million unique TCR beta chains were shared, per a later count. The repertoire was sequenced with immunoSEQ multiplex PCR; TCRdb's copy has only in-frame clones and lacks some. V, J and clone size derive from that table, while D and trimming were established from the DNA sequence. The table shows about 210,000 clones, with around 76% occurring only once. This specimen comes from a study of cytomegalovirus exposure and HLA in healthy donors. Whole-study results and caveats: In vitro experiments confirmed that a few CMV-associated chains were specific for CMV antigens.

V gene TRBV6-4 combines with J gene TRBJ2-3; 7 nucleotides agree with TRBD2. Input material: PBMCs. This receptor was taken from a man aged 40-49 years in good health and CMV-seropositive. The DNA of the CDR3 is TGTGCCAGCAGTGACTCGGTGGCGGGAGCGGATACGCAGTATTTT. As protein: CASSDSVAGADTQYF.